The 22 T cell receptor beta chains in this list originate from one sample, sequenced in a study of blood T cells in healthy people across ages. Combining a sample-barcoded 5' primer with a J-beta primer mix, a second PCR ran for roughly 6 to 12 cycles. TCRdb itself ran the 5' RACE reads through MiXCR, one entry per CDR3 protein. The sample has about 1.5 million distinct CDR3 sequences; approximately 43% are singletons. The specimen sequenced was blood. These TCRs come from a woman younger than 35 in good health.

There are a few counts of this clonotype. This chain joins TRBV29-1 and TRBJ1-2; no clear D gene. The CDR3 length is 11 residues. V lost 7 bases to trimming and J lost 3 bases, with 9 bases between them. Germline V gene sequence: CDR1 SQVTM, CDR2 ANQGSEA. As DNA, the CDR3 is TGCAGCGGTGGGGTGGACTATGGCTACACCTTC. It encodes CSGGVDYGYTF.

The table lists this clonotype with a few counts. This chain connects TRBV28 to TRBJ1-6; 8 bases align to TRBD1. The V gene end was trimmed by 6 bases and the J gene end by 3 bases; junction bases not matched to a gene: 4. The CDR3 sequence is 15 residues long. Germline loops: CDR1 MDHEN, CDR2 SYDVKM. CDR3 in DNA: TGTGCCAGCAGACAAGGGACAGGCTATAATTCACCCCTCCACTTT. Its protein product is CASRQGTGYNSPLHF.

V is TRBV14 and J is TRBJ1-2; 8 bases are shared with TRBD1. The V and J ends lost 3 bases and 7 bases, in that order; junction bases with no gene match: 1. The CDR3 totals 12 residues. Germline V gene lookup returns CDR1 SGHDN and CDR2 FVKESK. DNA for the CDR3: TGTGCCAGCAGCCATGACAGGGGTGGCTACACCTTC. It codes for CASSHDRGGYTF.

The chain couples TRBV7-9 to TRBJ1-4; D not resolved. Germline V lookup: CDR1 SEHNR, CDR2 FQNEAQ (reference sequence). Trimming pared 5 bases from V and 0 bases from J, leaving 10 bases between. This CDR3 comprises 15 residues. CDR3 region: CASSLKTATNEKLFF. The CDR3 coding sequence is TGTGCCAGCAGCCTAAAAACTGCAACTAATGAAAAACTGTTTTTT. Complete variable domain (other parts from reference TRBV7-9 and TRBJ1-4): DTGVSQNPRHKITKRGQNVTFRCDPISEHNRLYWYRQTLGQGPEFLTYFQNEAQLEKSRLLSDRFSAERPKGSFSTLEIQRTEQGDSAMYLCASSLKTATNEKLFFGSGTQLSVL.

The V and J genes are TRBV29-1 and TRBJ1-5; 7 bases match TRBD1. The CDR3 is 12 residues long. Unmatched junction bases numbered 9, after V lost 7 bases and J lost 9 bases. CDR1 and CDR2 from the germline V gene are SQVTM and ANQGSEA. CDR3 sequence: CSGQGSVSPQHF. CDR3 bases: TGCAGCGGACAGGGCAGTGTTTCGCCCCAGCATTTT.

The V call is TRBV5-1, the J call TRBJ2-2; D tentatively fits TRBD1 or TRBD2 (5 bases each). Germline V gene lookup returns CDR1 SGHRS and CDR2 YFSETQ. This CDR3 contains 16 residues. V shed 4 bases and J shed 4 bases, with 17 bases lying between them. CDR3 coding DNA: TGCGCCAGCAGCAACGGACACTCGGGATCCACCGGGGAGCTGTTTTTT. Its translation: CASSNGHSGSTGELFF.

At least ten counts were recorded for this clonotype. V is TRBV10-1 and J is TRBJ2-1; D might be TRBD2 (5 bases). Germline CDR1 is WNHNN and CDR2 is SYGVQD (reference sequence). The CDR3 sequence is 14 residues long. Trimming stripped 3 bases from V and 4 bases from J, with 10 bases between. CDR3 region: CASSEGLAYNEQFF. The CDR3 nucleotides read TGCGCCAGCAGTGAAGGACTGGCGTACAATGAGCAGTTCTTC.

The chain uses TRBV4-3 and TRBJ2-7, with 9 bases identical to TRBD2. This CDR3 spans 16 amino acids. V lost 0 bases, J lost 1 base, and 4 bases stayed unmatched. From germline, CDR1 is LGHNA and CDR2 YSLEER. The CDR3 loop is CASSQELAGVSYEQYF. CDR3 sequence (DNA): TGCGCCAGCAGCCAAGAGTTAGCGGGGGTGTCCTACGAGCAGTACTTC.

The rearrangement joins TRBV15 to TRBJ2-3; TRBD1 or TRBD2 may be the D gene (5 bases each). The V end was cut by 0 bases, the J end by 2 bases, with 12 bases between. Germline assignment: CDR1 LNHNV and CDR2 YYDKDF (reference sequence). CDR3 length: 16 amino acids. CDR3 coding DNA: TGTGCCACCAGCAGAGATCCGAGGGGTCCCACAGATACGCAGTATTTT. Translating it yields CATSRDPRGPTDTQYF.

The J gene is TRBJ2-2, the V gene TRBV5-1; weak D call: TRBD1 (6 bases). V was pared by 0 bases and J by 6 bases, with 18 bases between. Germline lookup yields CDR1 SGHRS and CDR2 YFSETQ. This CDR3 spans 17 amino acids. CDR3 sequence reads: CASSLGDRRQNAGELFF. The DNA of the CDR3 is TGCGCCAGCAGCTTGGGCGACAGGCGGCAAAACGCCGGGGAGCTGTTTTTT.

CDR3 nucleotide sequence: TGTGCCATCAGTGAGTCCCCAGAGCGGCTTTTTTACGAGCAGTACTTC. This encodes CAISESPERLFYEQYF. This chain uses TRBV10-3 with TRBJ2-7; D is perhaps TRBD2 (5 bases). CDR3 length: 16 residues. V dropped 0 bases and J dropped 4 bases, with 16 bases sitting between them. Germline CDR1 ENHRY, CDR2 SYGVKD.

This clonotype was found once. V is TRBV14 and J is TRBJ1-1; D is possibly TRBD1 (5 bases). CDR3 length: 16 residues. V was clipped by 0 bases and J by 0 bases, with 11 bases between them. Per germline, CDR1 SGHDN and CDR2 FVKESK. CDR3 sequence: CASSQEWGRLNTEAFF. The CDR3 DNA reads as TGTGCCAGCAGCCAAGAGTGGGGCAGGCTGAACACTGAAGCTTTCTTT.

The rearrangement links TRBV18 to TRBJ2-3; no clear D. This CDR3 contains 13 residues. Trimming stripped 3 bases from V and 4 bases from J, with 8 bases between. CDR1 is KGHSH, CDR2 LQKENI, per germline. The CDR3 nucleotides read TGTGCCAGCTCACCTCCTTTCCCAGATACGCAGTATTTT. Translating gives CASSPPFPDTQYF. Together with reference TRBV18 and TRBJ2-3, the CDR3 gives the full variable domain: NAGVMQNPRHLVRRRGQEARLRCSPMKGHSHVYWYRQLPEEGLKFMVYLQKENIIDESGMPKERFSAEFPKEGPSILRIQQVVRGDSAAYFCASSPPFPDTQYFGPGTRLTVL.

This clonotype has a handful of counts. The rearrangement uses TRBV12-3 or TRBV12-4 and TRBJ2-5; 10 bases map to TRBD2. V was pared by 6 bases and J by 3 bases, with 13 bases of the junction left unmatched. CDR3 length: 17 residues. The CDR3 DNA reads as TGTGCCAGCAGCTTTTCCGTCCCTCTAGCGGGGGAAGAGACCCAGTACTTC. Encoded protein: CASSFSVPLAGEETQYF.

This clonotype was seen a few times. The CDR3 DNA reads as TGTGCCTGGAAGTGGGGGGGGGCCAACGTCCTGACTTTC. Translating gives CAWKWGGANVLTF. The chain couples TRBV30 to TRBJ2-6; the D gene could be TRBD1 or TRBD2 (5 bases each). The CDR3 extends over 13 amino acids. Germline-derived CDR1 and CDR2 are GTSNPN and SVGIG (reference sequence). With 4 bases removed from V and 4 bases from J, the gap between germline ends came to 8 bases.

The gene calls are TRBV12-3 or TRBV12-4 and TRBJ2-7; D is perhaps TRBD1 or TRBD2 (5 bases each). The CDR3 covers 12 residues. V lost 6 bases and J lost 3, with 9 bases in between. CDR3 bases: TGTGCCAGCAGGTGGGACGTCTACGAGCAGTACTTC. It translates to CASRWDVYEQYF.

As concerns this clonotype: Just one base apart from a much larger clone, this may be a read error. The CDR3 bases are TGTGCCAGCAGTTTACAGTCCGACGAGCAGTACTTC. The encoded protein is CASSLQSDEQYF. J is TRBJ2-7 and V is TRBV28, with D unclear. With 2 bases removed from V and 5 bases from J, the gap between germline ends came to 7 bases. The germline gives CDR1 MDHEN, CDR2 SYDVKM. The length of the CDR3 is 12 residues.

V gene TRBV20-1 combines with J gene TRBJ2-5; possibly TRBD2 for D (5 bases). The germline gives CDR1 DFQATT, CDR2 SNEGSKA (reference sequence). Trimming cost V 5 bases and J 7 bases, with 14 bases left between them. The CDR3 spans 12 residues. CDR3 DNA: TGCAGTGCTCGGACTGCCAGACGGACCCAGTACTTC. Translated: CSARTARRTQYF.

The table lists this clonotype with a count of one. The genes are TRBV5-1 and TRBJ2-5; a possible D gene is TRBD2 (6 bases). The CDR3 totals 15 residues. Per the germline V gene, CDR1 is SGHRS and CDR2 is YFSETQ. V was trimmed by 2 bases and J by 11 bases, leaving 22 bases between them. Here the CDR3 reads CASSFSGTAGNEQYF. The CDR3 nucleotides are TGCGCCAGCAGCTTTTCCGGGACGGCGGGGAATGAGCAGTACTTC.

The V gene is TRBV5-1, the J gene TRBJ2-5; D gene unclear. Germline V lookup: CDR1 SGHRS, CDR2 YFSETQ. The CDR3 is 16 amino acids. Trimming took off 0 bases at V and 1 base at J, with 13 bases between the two ends. The CDR3 loop is CASSLGGAGTQETQYF. The CDR3 region has the DNA TGCGCCAGCAGCTTGGGCGGCGCAGGTACCCAAGAGACCCAGTACTTC.

This chain connects TRBV7-9 to TRBJ1-2, with D maybe TRBD1 (5 bases). Trimming removed 8 bases from V and 8 bases from J, with 21 bases in between. Germline values: CDR1 SEHNR, CDR2 FQNEAQ (reference sequence). The CDR3 has 14 amino acids. This CDR3 is CASSLGGAGLGYTF. CDR3 bases: TGTGCCAGCTCTTTGGGCGGGGCGGGTCTCGGCTACACCTTC.

This clonotype was seen a few times. The genes are TRBV10-3 and TRBJ2-5, with TRBD2 matching 9 bases. The J call may be wrong; the DNA end is better matched by TRBJ2-7. The germline V gene encodes CDR1 ENHRY and CDR2 SYGVKD. The CDR3 length is 13 residues. The CDR3 DNA sequence: TGTGCCATCGGTCTAGCGGGGTTGGACGAGCAGTACTTC. Protein: CAIGLAGLDEQYF.